Listed below are T cell receptor beta chains from one sample, sequenced in a study of blood T cells in healthy people across ages. MiXCR was run by TCRdb on the 5' RACE reads, yielding one entry per CDR3 protein. The table records some 1.5 million distinct CDR3 sequences, about 28% of them present only once. The sample was blood. The receptors were gathered from a woman aged 25 to 39 in good health. The CDR3 runs from the conserved cysteine through the conserved F or W. The order of the fields is CDR3 protein, CDR3 DNA, D gene, clone size, J gene, V gene. A D gene is named only where the DNA matches it firmly. For some rows the clone size is stated as once, few or many, or as a class when expanded; others skip it.

CDR3: CSASRFSSTYNEQFF
DNA: TGCAGTGCTAGCAGGTTTAGTAGCACCTACAATGAGCAGTTCTTC
D: NA
size: few
J: TRBJ2-1
V: TRBV20-1

CDR3: CASVEDRNYGYTF
DNA: TGTGCCAGCGTTGAGGACAGGAACTATGGCTACACCTTC
D: TRBD1
size: NA
J: TRBJ1-2
V: TRBV12-3/TRBV12-4

CDR3: CASSHGLAGGTTNEQFF
DNA: TGCGCCAGCAGCCACGGACTAGCGGGAGGGACGACGAATGAGCAGTTCTTC
D: TRBD2
size: NA
J: TRBJ2-1
V: TRBV4-3

CDR3: CASSLAWASTDTQYF
DNA: TGCGCCAGCAGCTTGGCCTGGGCCTCCACAGATACGCAGTATTTT
D: NA
size: NA
J: TRBJ2-3
V: TRBV5-1

CDR3: CASSLGQLPFTDTQYF
DNA: TGTGCCAGCAGCTTAGGACAGCTACCTTTTACAGATACGCAGTATTTT
D: NA
size: NA
J: TRBJ2-3
V: TRBV11-2

CDR3: CSVGRDRGNGCTF
DNA: TGCAGCGTGGGGAGGGACAGGGGTAATGGCTGCACCTTC
D: TRBD1
size: NA
J: TRBJ1-2
V: TRBV29-1

CDR3: CASSDWLLVSTDTQYF
DNA: TGTGCCAGCAGTGACTGGTTACTAGTCAGCACAGATACGCAGTATTTT
D: NA
size: many
J: TRBJ2-3
V: TRBV12-3/TRBV12-4

CDR3: CASSGGTVNVLTF
DNA: TGTGCCAGCAGTGGAGGGACAGTCAACGTCCTGACTTTC
D: TRBD1
size: NA
J: TRBJ2-6
V: TRBV2

CDR3: CATDFSAEETQYF
DNA: TGTGCCACCGACTTCAGCGCGGAAGAGACCCAGTACTTC
D: NA
size: many
J: TRBJ2-5
V: TRBV28

CDR3: CASSQDIGEGYTF
DNA: TGTGCCAGCAGCCAAGATATCGGAGAAGGCTACACCTTC
D: NA
size: many
J: TRBJ1-2
V: TRBV14

CDR3: CTSRTGTSGWSSYNEQFF
DNA: TGTACCAGCAGGACCGGGACTAGCGGGTGGAGCTCCTACAATGAGCAGTTCTTC
D: TRBD2
size: NA
J: TRBJ2-1
V: TRBV12-3/TRBV12-4

CDR3: CAISESFGLMAYEQYF
DNA: TGTGCCATCAGTGAGTCATTTGGACTAATGGCCTACGAGCAGTACTTC
D: NA
size: many
J: TRBJ2-7
V: TRBV10-3

CDR3: CASSEAGVGGYTF
DNA: TGTGCCAGCAGTGAAGCAGGGGTGGGTGGCTACACCTTC
D: NA
size: NA
J: TRBJ1-2
V: TRBV2

CDR3: CASKFRDGSYEQYF
DNA: TGTGCCAGCAAGTTTCGGGACGGGTCCTACGAGCAGTACTTC
D: NA
size: NA
J: TRBJ2-7
V: TRBV14

CDR3: CASRTGRTYFHQPQHF
DNA: TGTGCCAGCAGAACAGGGAGAACTTATTTTCATCAGCCCCAGCATTTT
D: NA
size: once
J: TRBJ1-5
V: TRBV28

CDR3: CCARDWASGPQETQYF
DNA: TGCTGTGCTAGAGATTGGGCTAGCGGGCCCCAAGAGACCCAGTACTTC
D: TRBD2
size: NA
J: TRBJ2-5
V: TRBV20-1

CDR3: CASSTSGKNYEQYF
DNA: TGTGCCAGCAGCACTAGCGGGAAGAATTACGAGCAGTACTTC
D: TRBD2
size: few
J: TRBJ2-7
V: TRBV7-2

CDR3: CASSPPGRYNSPLHF
DNA: TGTGCCAGCAGCCCTCCCGGCAGGTATAATTCACCCCTCCACTTT
D: NA
size: few
J: TRBJ1-6
V: TRBV3-1

CDR3: CAVGGGDTQYF
DNA: TGTGCCGTAGGGGGCGGAGATACGCAGTATTTT
D: TRBD1
size: few
J: TRBJ2-3
V: TRBV6-2/TRBV6-3

CDR3: CASRLGLSEQFF
DNA: TGTGCCAGCAGACTAGGGTTAAGTGAGCAGTTCTTC
D: NA
size: NA
J: TRBJ2-1
V: TRBV12-3/TRBV12-4

CDR3: CASSYRGSLDEQFF
DNA: TGTGCCAGCAGTTACCGCGGCAGTCTTGATGAGCAGTTCTTC
D: NA
size: few
J: TRBJ2-1
V: TRBV28

CDR3: CASSLDDTDNQPQHF
DNA: TGCGCCAGCAGCTTGGACGACACTGACAATCAGCCCCAGCATTTT
D: NA
size: NA
J: TRBJ1-5
V: TRBV5-1

CDR3: CASRGGLTDTQYF
DNA: TGCGCCAGCCGGGGGGGGCTCACAGATACGCAGTATTTT
D: TRBD2
size: NA
J: TRBJ2-3
V: TRBV5-1

CDR3: CSARPGLAGETQYF
DNA: TGCAGTGCTCGTCCGGGACTAGCGGGGGAGACCCAGTACTTC
D: TRBD2
size: many
J: TRBJ2-5
V: TRBV20-1

CDR3: CASSYGLANEKLFF
DNA: TGTGCCAGCAGTTACGGCCTGGCTAATGAAAAACTGTTTTTT
D: NA
size: NA
J: TRBJ1-4
V: TRBV6-6

CDR3: CASSAGPPGPYEQYF
DNA: TGTGCCAGCAGCGCAGGGCCCCCGGGTCCCTACGAGCAGTACTTC
D: NA
size: NA
J: TRBJ2-7
V: TRBV9

CDR3: CSATVPSSVYEQYF
DNA: TGCAGTGCTACCGTCCCTAGCTCAGTCTACGAGCAGTACTTC
D: NA
size: NA
J: TRBJ2-7
V: TRBV20-1

CDR3: CSVELSSGADTQYF
DNA: TGCAGCGTTGAACTGTCAAGCGGTGCAGATACGCAGTATTTT
D: NA
size: few
J: TRBJ2-3
V: TRBV29-1

CDR3: CASRARRHYGYTF
DNA: TGTGCCAGCAGAGCCAGACGGCACTATGGCTACACCTTC
D: NA
size: few
J: TRBJ1-2
V: TRBV27

CDR3: CASSSREARGLSTDTQYF
DNA: TGCGCCAGCAGCTCCCGGGAGGCCCGAGGGCTTAGCACAGATACGCAGTATTTT
D: TRBD2
size: few
J: TRBJ2-3
V: TRBV5-1

CDR3: CSVGGDYEQYF
DNA: TGCAGCGTTGGGGGAGACTACGAGCAGTACTTC
D: NA
size: many
J: TRBJ2-7
V: TRBV29-1

CDR3: CASKGAGYTEAFF
DNA: TGCGCCAGCAAGGGGGCGGGCTACACTGAAGCTTTCTTT
D: TRBD1
size: NA
J: TRBJ1-1
V: TRBV10-2